These 25 T cell receptor beta chains originate from one sample sequenced in a study of blood T cell repertoires in COVID-19. Method: immunoSEQ multiplex PCR; TCRdb's copy keeps in-frame clones and lacks some. The table has under 250,000 clones, more than 75% seen once. The sample comprised peripheral blood. Receptors originate from a woman in her 70s with active or convalescent COVID-19.

This clone was picked up one time. This chain joins TRBV6-6 and TRBJ1-2, with D uncertain. The CDR3 spans 14 residues. Germline V gene lookup returns CDR1 MNHNY and CDR2 SVGAGI (reference sequence). V was shortened by 4 bases and J by 8 bases, with 17 bases between the two germline ends. The CDR3 region is CASSSRSGLSGYTF. CDR3 sequence (DNA): TGTGCCAGCAGTTCTCGTTCAGGACTGTCAGGCTACACCTTC.

This rearrangement joins TRBV5-6 to TRBJ1-2; weak D call: TRBD1 (5 bases). V dropped 4 bases and J dropped 0 bases, with 22 bases sitting between them. The CDR3 contains 18 residues. CDR1 and CDR2 from the germline V gene are SGHDT and YYEEEE. The CDR3 DNA is TGTGCCAGCAGCGCCTCCCGGGACTATTCCTTGGCTAACTATGGCTACACCTTC. Translation: CASSASRDYSLANYGYTF. The full variable domain, rest sourced from reference TRBV5-6 and TRBJ1-2, is DAGVTQSPTHLIKTRGQQVTLRCSPKSGHDTVSWYQQALGQGPQFIFQYYEEEERQRGNFPDRFSGHQFPNYSSELNVNALLLGDSALYLCASSASRDYSLANYGYTFGSGTRLTVV.

V usage is TRBV11-2 and J usage is TRBJ1-3, with D unclear. The CDR3 spans 16 residues. Trimming stripped 1 base from V and 2 bases from J, with 12 bases between. Germline CDR1 is SGHAT and CDR2 is FQNNGV. The CDR3 protein is CASSLGNAVAGNTIYF. CDR3 bases: TGTGCCAGCAGCTTAGGGAATGCGGTCGCTGGAAACACCATATATTTT.

V gene TRBV5-5 combines with J gene TRBJ1-1; no clear D gene. The CDR3 sequence is 14 residues long. Per germline, CDR1 SGHKS and CDR2 YYEKEE (reference sequence). Trimming removed 2 bases at V and 0 bases at J, with 8 bases between. CDR3 loop: CASSFLQLNTEAFF. The CDR3 nucleotides read TGTGCCAGCAGCTTTCTACAGCTGAACACTGAAGCTTTCTTT. Full variable domain (outside the CDR3, taken from reference TRBV5-5 and TRBJ1-1): DAGVTQSPTHLIKTRGQQVTLRCSPISGHKSVSWYQQVLGQGPQFIFQYYEKEERGRGNFPDRFSARQFPNYSSELNVNALLLGDSALYLCASSFLQLNTEAFFGQGTRLTVV.

V gene TRBV5-1 combines with J gene TRBJ1-5; 7 bases match TRBD1. The CDR3 has 14 residues. The J segment lost 8 bases and the V segment lost 0 bases, leaving 5 bases of the junction unmatched. CDR1 and CDR2 (germline): SGHRS, YFSETQ. The DNA for the CDR3 is TGCGCCAGCAGCTTGGTACAGGGGACGGAGCCCCAGCATTTT. Amino acid sequence: CASSLVQGTEPQHF. Looking up the rest from reference TRBV5-1 and TRBJ1-5 gives the full variable domain: KAGVTQTPRYLIKTRGQQVTLSCSPISGHRSVSWYQQTPGQGLQFLFEYFSETQRNKGNFPGRFSGRQFSNSRSEMNVSTLELGDSALYLCASSLVQGTEPQHFGDGTRLSIL.

The chain carries TRBV18 and TRBJ2-7; D not certain. The CDR3 totals 13 residues. The V gene's germline CDR1 is KGHSH and CDR2 LQKENI. Trimming removed 1 base at V and 2 bases at J, with 6 bases between. The CDR3 DNA reads TGTGCCAGCTCACCACGGCTGGCCTACGAGCAGTACTTC. Translated: CASSPRLAYEQYF.

This clone showed up just a few times. V usage is TRBV7-2 and J usage is TRBJ1-5; perhaps TRBD1 as D (6 bases). The CDR3 runs to 14 residues. The V gene lost 1 base and the J gene lost 7 bases, with 11 bases spanning the gap. From germline, CDR1 is SGHTA and CDR2 FQGNSA. CDR3 sequence reads: CASSLGDTGQPQHF. The DNA for the CDR3 is TGTGCCAGCAGCTTAGGGGACACAGGACAGCCCCAGCATTTT.

The chain is built from TRBV5-1 and TRBJ1-4; 7 bases fit TRBD1. V was clipped by 0 bases and J by 14 bases; unmatched bases: 7. Germline CDR1 is SGHRS and CDR2 is YFSETQ. This CDR3 comprises 13 residues. CDR3 in DNA: TGCGCCAGCAGCTTGGAGGGGGCAGGTTGGCTGTTTTTT. This sequence encodes CASSLEGAGWLFF.

Details on this clone: The CDR3 does not end in the conserved phenylalanine or tryptophan, so this is likely a read error. The limits of the CDR3 on the DNA are not certain, so only TCRdb's listed CDR3 is given. The V call is TRBV11-3, the J call TRBJ1-5; TRBD1, the D gene given by the table, was not confirmed from the DNA. Germline V gene sequence: CDR1 SGHNT, CDR2 YENEEA. The CDR3 length equals 11 residues, ends included. The CDR3 reads CASSLGGTGPP.

The chain links TRBV29-1 to TRBJ2-1; 9 nucleotides line up with TRBD1. Trimming removed 8 bases from V and 0 bases from J; junction bases left unmatched: 8. Germline V gives CDR1 SQVTM, CDR2 ANQGSEA. This CDR3 spans 15 amino acids. This CDR3 reads CSYEQGASSYNEQFF. The CDR3 nucleotides read TGCAGCTACGAACAGGGGGCAAGCTCCTACAATGAGCAGTTCTTC.

The V and J genes are TRBV21-1 and TRBJ2-2; the listed D gene, TRBD1, was not tested against the DNA. TRBV21-1 is deemed a pseudogene. This CDR3 contains 16 residues. In DNA, the CDR3 is TGTGCCAGCAGCAATTTTAGGGCAGGGGGTGCCGGGGAGCTGTTTTTT. Residues: CASSNFRAGGAGELFF.

This clone appeared a single time. The gene calls are TRBV24-1 and TRBJ2-5, with a possible D match to TRBD1 (5 bases). Trimming stripped 1 base from V and 6 bases from J, with 14 bases between. This CDR3 is 15 amino acids long. Germline CDR1 KGHDR, CDR2 SFDVKD. The CDR3 reads CATSDFRQQSQTQYF. The CDR3 DNA reads as TGTGCCACCAGTGATTTTAGACAGCAGTCTCAGACCCAGTACTTC.

The rearrangement joins TRBV11-1 to TRBJ1-6; 10 nucleotides agree with TRBD1. The CDR3 consists of 14 residues. V lost 3 bases, J lost 9 bases, and 2 bases stayed unmatched. Germline values: CDR1 SGHAT, CDR2 FQDESV (reference sequence). The CDR3: CASSLTGGLSPLHF. CDR3 DNA: TGTGCCAGCAGCTTGACAGGGGGCCTTTCACCCCTCCACTTT.

This sequence joins TRBV7-9 and TRBJ1-2; perhaps TRBD1 as D (6 bases). The germline gives CDR1 SEHNR, CDR2 FQNEAQ (reference sequence). This CDR3 region has 17 residues. Trimming shortened V by 0 bases and J by 1 base, and 15 bases separated the two germline ends. The CDR3 sequence: CASSLAQQGIVNYGYTF. CDR3 nucleotides: TGTGCCAGCAGCTTAGCTCAACAGGGTATTGTTAACTATGGCTACACCTTC.

The rearrangement links TRBV4-1 to TRBJ1-2; D unresolved. The germline V and J ends were trimmed by 4 bases and 8 bases, with 23 bases remaining between them. The V gene's germline CDR1 is MGHRA and CDR2 YSYEKL. This CDR3 spans 16 amino acids. The CDR3 DNA sequence: TGCGCCAGCAGCCGTAATTTAGCCTCTCCCCGGCAAGGCTACACCTTC. It codes for CASSRNLASPRQGYTF.

V gene TRBV2 combines with J gene TRBJ1-1; 8 bases agree with TRBD1. The CDR3 loop spans 14 amino acids. In germline, CDR1 is SNHLY, CDR2 FYNNEI. Germline trimming cut 7 bases from V and 1 base from J; bases unmatched to any gene: 5. The CDR3 loop reads CASMLDRGNTEAFF. In nucleotides, the CDR3 is TGTGCCAGCATGCTAGACAGGGGGAACACTGAAGCTTTCTTT.

The J gene is TRBJ2-3, the V gene TRBV29-1; TRBD1 is a possible D gene (5 bases). Germline V gene sequence: CDR1 SQVTM, CDR2 ANQGSEA. This CDR3 has 13 residues. V lost 8 bases, J lost 2 bases, and 14 bases lay in between. CDR3 region: CSSDYRSTDTQYF. CDR3 DNA sequence: TGCAGCTCTGATTACAGGTCCACAGATACGCAGTATTTT.

The gene calls are TRBV27 and TRBJ1-1, with D perhaps matching TRBD1 (5 bases). The CDR3 is 14 amino acids. With 3 bases removed from V and 1 base from J, the gap between germline ends came to 9 bases. Germline V CDR1 and CDR2: MNHEY, SMNVEV (reference sequence). CDR3 coding DNA: TGTGCCAGCAGTTTCCGGGGGAGGAACACTGAAGCTTTCTTT. This gives the protein CASSFRGRNTEAFF.

The gene calls are TRBV6-1 and TRBJ1-5, with D possibly TRBD1 on 6 matching bases. Trimming stripped 6 bases from V and 0 bases from J, with 12 bases between. Germline V gene sequence: CDR1 MNHNS, CDR2 SASEGT. The CDR3 runs to 15 residues. The CDR3 sequence: CASRMTGGSNQPQHF. CDR3 sequence (DNA): TGTGCCAGCAGGATGACAGGAGGTAGCAATCAGCCCCAGCATTTT.

The J gene is TRBJ1-1, the V gene TRBV5-4, with a tentative D call TRBD1 (6 bases). This CDR3 contains 13 residues. The ends were cut back, 0 bases at V and 8 bases at J, with 11 bases in the middle. Germline V gene lookup returns CDR1 SGHNT and CDR2 YYREEE (reference sequence). DNA of the CDR3: TGTGCCAGCAGCTTGGCGTTGACAGGCGAAGCTTTCTTT. Protein: CASSLALTGEAFF.

This chain uses TRBV19 with TRBJ1-4, with TRBD1 identical over 7 bases. After removal of 3 bases from V and 0 bases from J, the junction contained 4 bases not matched to a gene. This CDR3 has 16 amino acids. Germline assignment: CDR1 LNHDA and CDR2 SQIVND (reference sequence). CDR3 sequence: CASSMGTDATNEKLFF. CDR3 in DNA: TGTGCCAGTAGTATGGGGACAGATGCAACTAATGAAAAACTGTTTTTT.

V and J are TRBV10-1 and TRBJ2-3, with a weak D call TRBD1 (6 bases). The CDR3 loop spans 15 amino acids. V was pared by 3 bases and J by 0 bases, with 10 bases between. Germline V gene lookup returns CDR1 WNHNN and CDR2 SYGVQD (reference sequence). The CDR3 region is CASSDPTGSTDTQYF. The CDR3 nucleotides are TGCGCCAGCAGTGACCCTACAGGGAGCACAGATACGCAGTATTTT.

The chain's CDR3 is CASSTGNNQPQHF. In DNA form, the CDR3 reads TGTGCCAGCAGTACAGGAAACAATCAGCCCCAGCATTTT. The V and J genes are TRBV6-1 and TRBJ1-5; a weak D match, TRBD1 (5 bases). Trimming shortened V by 5 bases and J by 3 bases, and 8 bases separated the two germline ends. The CDR3 has 13 residues. Germline lookup yields CDR1 MNHNS and CDR2 SASEGT.

This chain joins TRBV11-2 and TRBJ1-2; D gene ambiguous. CDR1 is SGHAT and CDR2 is FQNNGV in the germline V gene. The V and J ends lost 0 bases and 5 bases respectively, with 19 bases between them. The CDR3 contains 17 residues. This CDR3 reads CASSLDSGPSFGYGYTF. The CDR3 DNA is TGTGCCAGCAGCTTAGATAGCGGGCCCTCTTTCGGGTATGGCTACACCTTC.

This chain joins TRBV4-1 and TRBJ2-7; 9 bases align to TRBD2. The J segment lost 7 bases and the V segment lost 4 bases, leaving 14 bases of the junction unmatched. The germline CDR1 and CDR2 sequences are MGHRA and YSYEKL. The CDR3 is made up of 16 amino acids. The CDR3 loop is CASSLLGGGGAQEQYF. In DNA, the CDR3 is TGCGCCAGCAGCCTTCTTGGCGGCGGGGGGGCACAAGAGCAGTACTTC.